The rows below give T cell receptor beta chains drawn from one sample of a study of CD8 T cell repertoires and HIV-1 epitope variants. For these TCRs, the target antigens are not known. Sequencing was performed with immunoSEQ multiplex PCR; in TCRdb, only in-frame clones are kept and a portion is missing. The sample records roughly 5,900 clones, 60% to 70% being singletons. Sequencing used cultured CD8+ T cells derived from PBMCs. Receptors were obtained from a male donor with HIV. Each CDR3 is given with its conserved first and last residue. A D gene is named only where the DNA matches it firmly. Size values are once, few and many counts, or a class for expanded clones, and some rows have none.

TRBV28	-	-	TRBJ2-7	TGTGCCAGCAGGGCCGACAGCAACTGGGGCTACGAGCAGTACTTC	CASRADSNWGYEQYF
TRBV6-5	TRBD2	few	TRBJ2-1	TGTGCCAGCAGTTACTCGACGACTAGCGGGGGTAATGAGCAGTTCTTC	CASSYSTTSGGNEQFF
TRBV2	-	-	TRBJ2-7	TGTGCCAGCAGTGATAACGGTGCCTACGAGCAGTACTTC	CASSDNGAYEQYF
TRBV27	-	-	TRBJ2-6	TGTGCCAGCAGTTTAAGCAGCTCTGGGGCCAACGTCCTGACTTTC	CASSLSSSGANVLTF
TRBV7-3	-	-	TRBJ2-7	TGTGCCAGCAGCGAAGGGCCCTCCTACGAGCAGTACTTC	CASSEGPSYEQYF
TRBV2	-	-	TRBJ2-3	TGTGCCAGCAGTCCCGGGCAGAATACGCAGTATTTT	CASSPGQNTQYF
TRBV5-8	-	-	TRBJ1-3	TGTGCCAGCAGCTTGGGAGCGAACTCTGGAAACACCATATATTTT	CASSLGANSGNTIYF
TRBV29-1	TRBD1	-	TRBJ2-7	TGCAGCGTGGTACAGGGGTACGAGCAGTACTTC	CSVVQGYEQYF
TRBV27	-	few	TRBJ2-7	TGTGCCAGCAGTCCCCGGGGGAGCTCCTACGAGCAGTACTTC	CASSPRGSSYEQYF
TRBV4-3	-	-	TRBJ2-6	TGCGCCAGCAGCCGAGACAGTCTAGGCTCTGGGGCCAACGTCCTGACTTTC	CASSRDSLGSGANVLTF
TRBV4-3	TRBD2	-	TRBJ2-1	TGCGCCAGCAGCCAAGATGGGGCTAGCGGGAATGAGCAGTTCTTC	CASSQDGASGNEQFF
TRBV7-9	-	-	TRBJ2-1	TGTGCCAGCAGCTTAGCTGGGAGCTCCAATGAGCAGTTCTTC	CASSLAGSSNEQFF
TRBV28	-	few	TRBJ1-2	TGTGCCAGCAGCCTCCATCCGACAGATTATGACTATGGCTACACCTTC	CASSLHPTDYDYGYTF
TRBV28	TRBD1	-	TRBJ2-5	TGTGCCAGCAGTCCACCGACAGGGTTGGGGGAGACCCAGTACTTC	CASSPPTGLGETQYF
TRBV18	-	few	TRBJ1-1	TGTGCCAGCTCGCTACGAGAAGGGGACACTGAAGCTTTCTTT	CASSLREGDTEAFF
TRBV4-3	-	few	TRBJ1-3	TGCGCCAGCAGCCAAGAATGGGGGGACTCTGGAAACACCATATATTTT	CASSQEWGDSGNTIYF
TRBV4-3	-	few	TRBJ1-1	TGCGCCAGCAGCCTAGGACAGAACACTGAAGCTTTCTTT	CASSLGQNTEAFF
TRBV20-1	-	once	TRBJ2-1	TGCAGTGCTAGAGCCGGCAATGAGCAGTTCTTC	CSARAGNEQFF
TRBV13	TRBD2	-	TRBJ2-1	TGTGCCAGCAGCTTAGGTGGAAGACTAGCGGGAGCGAACAATGAGCAGTTCTTC	CASSLGGRLAGANNEQFF
TRBV6-5	-	-	TRBJ1-2	TGTGCCAGCCTCCCGGGGCCGGGTTATGGCTACACCTTC	CASLPGPGYGYTF
TRBV15	-	once	TRBJ1-3	TGTACCACCAGCAGAGATTTTGGGTCATTCTCTGGAAACACCATATATTTT	CTTSRDFGSFSGNTIYF
TRBV14	-	-	TRBJ1-1	TGTGCCAGCAGCCGGGCCAGCATGAACACTGAAGCTTTCTTT	CASSRASMNTEAFF
TRBV7-8	-	few	TRBJ2-3	TGTGCCAGCAGAGGCAGGGCTGGCACAGATACGCAGTATTTT	CASRGRAGTDTQYF
TRBV4-1	TRBD2	-	TRBJ2-3	TGCGCCAGCAGCCAGCAACCTAGCGGGGGTGAAGGTACGCAGTATTTT	CASSQQPSGGEGTQYF
TRBV30	-	large	TRBJ1-1	TGTGCCTGGAACTCCCTGGGGGGAACTGAAGCTTTCTTT	CAWNSLGGTEAFF
TRBV4-2	-	-	TRBJ1-1	TGTGCCAGCAGCCAAGAAAAGAACACTGAAGCTTTCTTT	CASSQEKNTEAFF
TRBV6-5	-	few	TRBJ2-1	TGTGCCAGCAGTTACTATCGGGGATTGCACAATGAGCAGTTCTTC	CASSYYRGLHNEQFF
TRBV18	TRBD2	-	TRBJ2-2	TGTGCCAGCTCACCACGACTAGCGGACAACACCGGGGAGCTGTTTTTT	CASSPRLADNTGELFF
TRBV5-4	-	-	TRBJ2-7	TGTGCCAGCAGCCCCGGACCGATTTACGAGCAGTACTTC	CASSPGPIYEQYF
TRBV10-3	TRBD1	few	TRBJ1-2	TGTGCCATCCGTTCGACAGGGGAAAGCTATGGCTACACCTTC	CAIRSTGESYGYTF
TRBV11-2	TRBD2	-	TRBJ2-2	TGTGCCAGCAGCTTAGTTCTGGCGGGAGGTAGCACCGGGGAGCTGTTTTTT	CASSLVLAGGSTGELFF
TRBV2	TRBD1	-	TRBJ2-3	TGTGCCAGCAGCGGAATCGGACAGGGAGGCTTTACAGATACGCAGTATTTT	CASSGIGQGGFTDTQYF
TRBV6-5	TRBD2	-	TRBJ2-1	TGTGCCAGCAGTTACACCCCGAGCGGGGCTAAGAATGAGCAGTTCTTC	CASSYTPSGAKNEQFF
TRBV27	TRBD2	once	TRBJ2-1	TGTGCCAGCAGTTTAGCCAGCGGGGGGGCCGTTGAGCAGTTCTTC	CASSLASGGAVEQFF
TRBV9	TRBD1	-	TRBJ2-5	TGTGCCAGCAGCCCCCGACAGGGGCAAGAGACCCAGTACTTC	CASSPRQGQETQYF